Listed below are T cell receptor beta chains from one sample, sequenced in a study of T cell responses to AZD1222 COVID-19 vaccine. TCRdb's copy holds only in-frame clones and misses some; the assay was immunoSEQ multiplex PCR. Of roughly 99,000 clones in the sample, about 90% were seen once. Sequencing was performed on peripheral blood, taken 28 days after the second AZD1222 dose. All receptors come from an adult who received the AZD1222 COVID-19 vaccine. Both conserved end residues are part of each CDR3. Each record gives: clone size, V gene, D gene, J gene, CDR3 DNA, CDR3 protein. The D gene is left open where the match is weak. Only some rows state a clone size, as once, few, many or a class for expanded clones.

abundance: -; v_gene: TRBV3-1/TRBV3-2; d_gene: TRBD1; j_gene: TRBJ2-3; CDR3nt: TGTGCCAGCAGAGGACAGGGCTGGCCAGATACGCAGTATTTT; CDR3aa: CASRGQGWPDTQYF
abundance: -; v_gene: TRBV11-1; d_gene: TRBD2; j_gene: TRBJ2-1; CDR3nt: TGTGCCAGCAGCCCGGGACTAGCGACCTACAATGAGCAGTTCTTC; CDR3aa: CASSPGLATYNEQFF
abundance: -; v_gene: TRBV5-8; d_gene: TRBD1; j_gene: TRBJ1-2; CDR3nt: TGTGCCAGCAGCTTGTTGTCTGGACAGGGCGCCTATGGCTACACCTTC; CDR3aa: CASSLLSGQGAYGYTF
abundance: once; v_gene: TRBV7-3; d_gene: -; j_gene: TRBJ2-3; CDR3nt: TGTGCCAGCAGCTTAACCTCTTCACTCACAGATACGCAGTATTTT; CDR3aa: CASSLTSSLTDTQYF
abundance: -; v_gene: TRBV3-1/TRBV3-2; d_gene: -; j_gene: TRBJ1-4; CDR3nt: TGTGCCAGCAGCCAACAGGGTAGTAATGAAAAACTGTTTTTT; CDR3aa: CASSQQGSNEKLFF
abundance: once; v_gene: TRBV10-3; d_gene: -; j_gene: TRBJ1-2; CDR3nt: TGTGCCATCAGTGATGGGGACGGCTACACCTTC; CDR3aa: CAISDGDGYTF
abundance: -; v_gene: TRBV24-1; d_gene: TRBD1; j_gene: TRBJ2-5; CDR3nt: TGTGCCACCAGTGAAGCCGGGACAGTGGGATCAAAGACCCAGTACTTC; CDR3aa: CATSEAGTVGSKTQYF
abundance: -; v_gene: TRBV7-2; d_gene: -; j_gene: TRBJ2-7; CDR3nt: TGTGCCAGCAGCTTCAACAGGTTCTACGAGCAGTACTTC; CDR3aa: CASSFNRFYEQYF
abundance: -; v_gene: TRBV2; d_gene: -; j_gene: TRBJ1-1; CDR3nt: TGTGCCAGCAGTAAAGAAGAGGGTGAAGCTTTCTTT; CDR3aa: CASSKEEGEAFF
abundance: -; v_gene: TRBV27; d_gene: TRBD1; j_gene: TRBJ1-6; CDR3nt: TGTGCCAGCTCTCCCGGGACAGGGTTTTCACCCCTCCACTTT; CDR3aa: CASSPGTGFSPLHF
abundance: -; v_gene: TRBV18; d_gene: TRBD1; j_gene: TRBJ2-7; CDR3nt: TGTGCCAGCTCACCCGGGACAGGGAAGACTTACGAGCAGTACTTC; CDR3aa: CASSPGTGKTYEQYF
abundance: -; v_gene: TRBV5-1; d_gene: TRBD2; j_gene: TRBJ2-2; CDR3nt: TGCGCCAGCAGCCCCCGGACTAGCGGGGGGGACATCCCCGGGGAGCTGTTTTTT; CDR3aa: CASSPRTSGGDIPGELFF
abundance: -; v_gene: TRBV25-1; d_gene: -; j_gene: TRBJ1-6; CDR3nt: TGTGCCAGCAGTCTAGGGGGACGGCATAATTCACCCCTCCACTTT; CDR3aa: CASSLGGRHNSPLHF
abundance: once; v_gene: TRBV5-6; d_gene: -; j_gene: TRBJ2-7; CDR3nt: TGTGCCAGCAGCTTGCAGGACCAAATCTACGAGCAGTACTTC; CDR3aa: CASSLQDQIYEQYF
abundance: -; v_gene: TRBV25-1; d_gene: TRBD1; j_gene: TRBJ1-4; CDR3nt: TGTGCCAGCAGTGAATTAGGGACAGCTAATGAAAAACTGTTTTTT; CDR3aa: CASSELGTANEKLFF
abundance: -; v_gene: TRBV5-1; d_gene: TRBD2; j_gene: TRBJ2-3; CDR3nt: TGCGCCAGCAGCTCCTTGGGGAGCGGGAGGTTTTCGAATCCGCAGTATTTT; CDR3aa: CASSSLGSGRFSNPQYF
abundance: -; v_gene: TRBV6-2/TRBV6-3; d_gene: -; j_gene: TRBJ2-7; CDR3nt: TGTGCCAGCAGGCCTACAAGCTACGAGCAGTACTTC; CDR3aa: CASRPTSYEQYF